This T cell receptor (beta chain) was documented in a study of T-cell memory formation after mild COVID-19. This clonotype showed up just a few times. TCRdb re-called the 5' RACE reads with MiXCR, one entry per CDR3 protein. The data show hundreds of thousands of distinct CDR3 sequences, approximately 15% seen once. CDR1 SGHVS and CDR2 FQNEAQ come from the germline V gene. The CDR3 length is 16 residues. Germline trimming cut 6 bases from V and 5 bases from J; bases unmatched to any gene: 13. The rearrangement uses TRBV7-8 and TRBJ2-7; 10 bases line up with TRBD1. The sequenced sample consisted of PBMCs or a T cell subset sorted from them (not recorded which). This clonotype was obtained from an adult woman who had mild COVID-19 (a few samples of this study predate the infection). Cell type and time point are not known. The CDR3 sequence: CASSPTPGQGSHEQYF. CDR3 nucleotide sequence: TGTGCCAGCAGTCCGACCCCGGGACAGGGGTCCCACGAGCAGTACTTC.